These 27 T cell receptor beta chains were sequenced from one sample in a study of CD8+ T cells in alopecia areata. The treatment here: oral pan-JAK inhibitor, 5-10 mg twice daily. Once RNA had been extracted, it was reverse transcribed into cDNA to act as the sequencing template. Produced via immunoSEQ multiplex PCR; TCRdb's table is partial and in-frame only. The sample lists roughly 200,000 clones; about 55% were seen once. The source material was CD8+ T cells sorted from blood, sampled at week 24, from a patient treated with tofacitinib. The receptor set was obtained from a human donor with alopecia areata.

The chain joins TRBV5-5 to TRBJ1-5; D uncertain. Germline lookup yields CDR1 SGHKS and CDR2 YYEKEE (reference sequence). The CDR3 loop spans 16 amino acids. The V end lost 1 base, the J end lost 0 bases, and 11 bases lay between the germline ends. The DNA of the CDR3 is TGTGCCAGCAGCTTGTCGACACCTTATAGCAATCAGCCCCAGCATTTT. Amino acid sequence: CASSLSTPYSNQPQHF.

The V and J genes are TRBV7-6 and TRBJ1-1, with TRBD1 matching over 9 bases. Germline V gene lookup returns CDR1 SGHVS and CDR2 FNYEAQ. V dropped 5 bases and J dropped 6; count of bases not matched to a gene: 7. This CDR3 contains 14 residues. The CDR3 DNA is TGTGCCAGCAGCCCATTACAGGGGGCGGCTGAAGCTTTCTTT. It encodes CASSPLQGAAEAFF.

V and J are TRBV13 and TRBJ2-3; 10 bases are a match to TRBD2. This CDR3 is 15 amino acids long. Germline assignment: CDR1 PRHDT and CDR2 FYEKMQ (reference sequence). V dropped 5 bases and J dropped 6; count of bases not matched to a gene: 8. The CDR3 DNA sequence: TGTGCCAGCAGCCTACGGCTAGCGGGGGAGGATACGCAGTATTTT. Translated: CASSLRLAGEDTQYF. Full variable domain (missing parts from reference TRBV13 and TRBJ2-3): AAGVIQSPRHLIKEKRETATLKCYPIPRHDTVYWYQQGPGQDPQFLISFYEKMQSDKGSIPDRFSAQQFSDYHSELNMSSLELGDSALYFCASSLRLAGEDTQYFGPGTRLTVL.

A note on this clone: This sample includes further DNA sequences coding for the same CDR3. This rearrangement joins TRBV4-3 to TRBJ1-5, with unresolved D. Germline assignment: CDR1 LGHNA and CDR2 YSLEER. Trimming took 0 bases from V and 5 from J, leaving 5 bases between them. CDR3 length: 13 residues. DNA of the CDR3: TGCGCCAGCAGCCAAGATAGGGATCAGCCCCAGCATTTT. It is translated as CASSQDRDQPQHF.

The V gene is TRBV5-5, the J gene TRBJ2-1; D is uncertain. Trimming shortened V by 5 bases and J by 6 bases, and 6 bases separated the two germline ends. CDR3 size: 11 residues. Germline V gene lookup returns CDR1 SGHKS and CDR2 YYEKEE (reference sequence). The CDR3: CASSRPNEQFF. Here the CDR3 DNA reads TGTGCCAGCAGTAGACCCAATGAGCAGTTCTTC. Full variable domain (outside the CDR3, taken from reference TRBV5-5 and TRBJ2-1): DAGVTQSPTHLIKTRGQQVTLRCSPISGHKSVSWYQQVLGQGPQFIFQYYEKEERGRGNFPDRFSARQFPNYSSELNVNALLLGDSALYLCASSRPNEQFFGPGTRLTVL.

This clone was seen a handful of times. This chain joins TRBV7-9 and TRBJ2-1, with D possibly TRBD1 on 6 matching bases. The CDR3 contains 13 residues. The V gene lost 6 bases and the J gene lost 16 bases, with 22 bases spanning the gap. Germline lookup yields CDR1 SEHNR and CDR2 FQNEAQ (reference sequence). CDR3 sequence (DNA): TGTGCCAGCAGTTCCTCTCGGGACACCTTTGTTTTCTTC. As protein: CASSSSRDTFVFF.

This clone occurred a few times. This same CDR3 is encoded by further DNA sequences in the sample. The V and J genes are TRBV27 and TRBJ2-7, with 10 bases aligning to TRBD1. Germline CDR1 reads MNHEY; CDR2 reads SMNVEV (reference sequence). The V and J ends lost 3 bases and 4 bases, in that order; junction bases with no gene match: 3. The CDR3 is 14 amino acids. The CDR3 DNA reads TGTGCCAGCAGTTTCGGGACAGGGGCTTACGAGCAGTACTTC. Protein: CASSFGTGAYEQYF.

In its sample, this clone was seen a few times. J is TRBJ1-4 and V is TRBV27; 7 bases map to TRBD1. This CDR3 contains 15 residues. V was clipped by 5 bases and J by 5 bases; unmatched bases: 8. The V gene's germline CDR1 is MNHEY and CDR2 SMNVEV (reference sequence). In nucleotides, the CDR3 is TGTGCCAGCAGTCCACCAGGGGGACCGAATGAAAAACTGTTTTTT. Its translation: CASSPPGGPNEKLFF.

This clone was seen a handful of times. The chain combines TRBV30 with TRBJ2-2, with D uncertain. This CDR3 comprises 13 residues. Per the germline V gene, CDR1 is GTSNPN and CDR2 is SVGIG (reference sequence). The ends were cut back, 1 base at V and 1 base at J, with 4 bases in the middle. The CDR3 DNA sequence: TGTGCCTGGAGTGCAGAGAACACCGGGGAGCTGTTTTTT. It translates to CAWSAENTGELFF.

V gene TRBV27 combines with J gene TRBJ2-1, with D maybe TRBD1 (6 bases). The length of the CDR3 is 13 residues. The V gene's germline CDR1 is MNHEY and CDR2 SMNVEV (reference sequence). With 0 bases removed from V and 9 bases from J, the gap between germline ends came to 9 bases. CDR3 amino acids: CASSLSGGSEQFF. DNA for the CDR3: TGTGCCAGCAGTTTATCAGGGGGTAGTGAGCAGTTCTTC.

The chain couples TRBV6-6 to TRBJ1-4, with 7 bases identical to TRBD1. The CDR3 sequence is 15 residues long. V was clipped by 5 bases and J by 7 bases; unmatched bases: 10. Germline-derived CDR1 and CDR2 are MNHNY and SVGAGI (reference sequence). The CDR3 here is CASSMAATGPEKLFF. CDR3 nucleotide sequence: TGTGCCAGCAGTATGGCCGCGACAGGGCCTGAAAAACTGTTTTTT.

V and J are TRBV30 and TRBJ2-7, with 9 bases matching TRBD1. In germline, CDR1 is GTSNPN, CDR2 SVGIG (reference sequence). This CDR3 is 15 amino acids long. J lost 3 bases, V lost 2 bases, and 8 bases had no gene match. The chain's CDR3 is CAWSSPRDRDYEQYF. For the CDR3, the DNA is TGTGCCTGGAGTTCACCCCGGGACAGGGACTACGAGCAGTACTTC. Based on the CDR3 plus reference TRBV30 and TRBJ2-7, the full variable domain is SQTIHQWPATLVQPVGSPLSLECTVEGTSNPNLYWYRQAAGRGLQLLFYSVGIGQISSEVPQNLSASRPQDRQFILSSKKLLLSDSGFYLCAWSSPRDRDYEQYFGPGTRLTVT.

The CDR3 DNA reads TGTGCCTGGAGTGTACACCTGACGGAGGGCGAGCAGTACTTC. Protein product: CAWSVHLTEGEQYF. This chain joins TRBV30 and TRBJ2-7; the D gene is possibly TRBD2 (6 bases). Germline CDR1 GTSNPN, CDR2 SVGIG (reference sequence). The CDR3 loop spans 14 amino acids. V lost 0 bases and J 6 bases, leaving 15 bases between the germline ends.

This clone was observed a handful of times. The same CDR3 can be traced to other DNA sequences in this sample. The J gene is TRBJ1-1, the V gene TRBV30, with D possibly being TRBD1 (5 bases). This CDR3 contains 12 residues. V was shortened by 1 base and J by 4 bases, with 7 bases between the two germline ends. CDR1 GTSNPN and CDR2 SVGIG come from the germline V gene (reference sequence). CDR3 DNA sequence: TGTGCCTGGAGTGGAGGGACCACTGAAGCTTTCTTT. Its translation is CAWSGGTTEAFF.

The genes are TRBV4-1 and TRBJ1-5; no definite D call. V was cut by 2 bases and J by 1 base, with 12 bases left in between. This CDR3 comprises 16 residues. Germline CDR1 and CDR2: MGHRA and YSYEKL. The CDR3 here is CASSQSPGLSNQPQHF. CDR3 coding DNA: TGCGCCAGCAGCCAATCCCCGGGCTTAAGCAATCAGCCCCAGCATTTT.

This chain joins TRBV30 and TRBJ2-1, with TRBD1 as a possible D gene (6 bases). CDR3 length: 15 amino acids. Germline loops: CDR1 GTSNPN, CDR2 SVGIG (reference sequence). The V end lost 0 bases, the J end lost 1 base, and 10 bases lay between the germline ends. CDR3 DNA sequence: TGTGCCTGGAGTGTAGGGCAGGGGTCCTACAATGAGCAGTTCTTC. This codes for CAWSVGQGSYNEQFF.

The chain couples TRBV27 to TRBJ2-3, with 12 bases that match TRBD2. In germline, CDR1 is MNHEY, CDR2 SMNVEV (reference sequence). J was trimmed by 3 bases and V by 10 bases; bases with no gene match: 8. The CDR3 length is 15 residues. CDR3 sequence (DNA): TGTGCCACCCAAGGGACTAGCGGGTCGACAGATACGCAGTATTTT. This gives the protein CATQGTSGSTDTQYF.

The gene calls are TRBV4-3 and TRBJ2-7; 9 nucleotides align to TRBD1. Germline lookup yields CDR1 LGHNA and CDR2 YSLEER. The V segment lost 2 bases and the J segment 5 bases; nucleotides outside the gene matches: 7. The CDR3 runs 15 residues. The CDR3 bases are TGCGCCAGCAGCCAAAGACAGGGGGGAGAGAACGAGCAGTACTTC. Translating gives CASSQRQGGENEQYF.

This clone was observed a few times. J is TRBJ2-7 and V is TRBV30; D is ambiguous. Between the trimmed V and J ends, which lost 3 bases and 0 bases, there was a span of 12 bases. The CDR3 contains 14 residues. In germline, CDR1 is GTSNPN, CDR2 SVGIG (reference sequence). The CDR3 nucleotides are TGTGCCTGGAGCCATCCCGGCTTCTCCTACGAGCAGTACTTC. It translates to CAWSHPGFSYEQYF.

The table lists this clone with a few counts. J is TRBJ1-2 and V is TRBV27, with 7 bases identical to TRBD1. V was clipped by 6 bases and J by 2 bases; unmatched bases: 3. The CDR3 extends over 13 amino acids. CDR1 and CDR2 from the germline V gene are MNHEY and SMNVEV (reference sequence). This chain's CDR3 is CASRETGNYGYTF. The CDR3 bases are TGTGCCAGCAGAGAGACAGGGAACTATGGCTACACCTTC.

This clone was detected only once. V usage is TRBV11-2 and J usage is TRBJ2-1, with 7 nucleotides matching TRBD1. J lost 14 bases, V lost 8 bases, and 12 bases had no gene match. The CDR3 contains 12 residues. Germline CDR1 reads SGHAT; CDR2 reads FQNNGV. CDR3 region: CASGIVGQEKFF. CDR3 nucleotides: TGTGCCAGCGGTATAGTCGGACAGGAAAAGTTCTTC.

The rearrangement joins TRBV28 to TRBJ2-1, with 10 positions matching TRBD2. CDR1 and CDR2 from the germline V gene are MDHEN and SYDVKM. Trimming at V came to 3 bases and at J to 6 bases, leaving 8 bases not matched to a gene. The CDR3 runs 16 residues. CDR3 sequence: CASSFPAGGPSNEQFF. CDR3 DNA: TGTGCCAGCAGTTTCCCAGCGGGGGGGCCCTCCAATGAGCAGTTCTTC.

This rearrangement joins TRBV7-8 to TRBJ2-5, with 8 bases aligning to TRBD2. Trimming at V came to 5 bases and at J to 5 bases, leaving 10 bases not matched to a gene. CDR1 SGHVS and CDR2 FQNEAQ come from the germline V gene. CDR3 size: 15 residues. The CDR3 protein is CASSESAGAGETQYF. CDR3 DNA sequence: TGTGCCAGCAGCGAGTCAGCGGGGGCGGGGGAGACCCAGTACTTC. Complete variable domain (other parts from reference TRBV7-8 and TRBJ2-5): GAGVSQSPRYKVAKRGQDVALRCDPISGHVSLFWYQQALGQGPEFLTYFQNEAQLDKSGLPSDRFFAERPEGSVSTLKIQRTQQEDSAVYLCASSESAGAGETQYFGPGTRLLVL.

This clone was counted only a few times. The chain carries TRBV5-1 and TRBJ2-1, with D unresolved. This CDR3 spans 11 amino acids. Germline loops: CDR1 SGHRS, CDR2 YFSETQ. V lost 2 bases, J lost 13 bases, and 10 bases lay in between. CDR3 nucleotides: TGCGCCAGCAGCTTAGGCCAGTCCCAGTTCTTC. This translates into CASSLGQSQFF.

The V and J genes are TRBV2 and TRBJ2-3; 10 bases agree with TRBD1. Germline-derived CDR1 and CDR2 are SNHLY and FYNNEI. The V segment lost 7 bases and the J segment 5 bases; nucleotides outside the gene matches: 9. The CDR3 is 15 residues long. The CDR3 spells CASMSGTGALDTQYF. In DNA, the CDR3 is TGTGCCAGCATGTCCGGGACAGGGGCATTAGATACGCAGTATTTT.

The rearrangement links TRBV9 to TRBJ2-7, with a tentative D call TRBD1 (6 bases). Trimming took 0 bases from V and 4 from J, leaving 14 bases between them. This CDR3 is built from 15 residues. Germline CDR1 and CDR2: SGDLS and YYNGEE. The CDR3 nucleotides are TGTGCCAGCAGCGTAGGGTCAGGGGTTGGTTACGAGCAGTACTTC. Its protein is CASSVGSGVGYEQYF.

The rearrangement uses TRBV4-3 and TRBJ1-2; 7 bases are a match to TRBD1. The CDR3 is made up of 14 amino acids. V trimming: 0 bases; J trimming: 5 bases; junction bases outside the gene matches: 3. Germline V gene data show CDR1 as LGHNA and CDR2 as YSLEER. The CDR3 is CASSQDTGAYGYTF. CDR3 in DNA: TGCGCCAGCAGCCAAGATACAGGGGCGTATGGCTACACCTTC.